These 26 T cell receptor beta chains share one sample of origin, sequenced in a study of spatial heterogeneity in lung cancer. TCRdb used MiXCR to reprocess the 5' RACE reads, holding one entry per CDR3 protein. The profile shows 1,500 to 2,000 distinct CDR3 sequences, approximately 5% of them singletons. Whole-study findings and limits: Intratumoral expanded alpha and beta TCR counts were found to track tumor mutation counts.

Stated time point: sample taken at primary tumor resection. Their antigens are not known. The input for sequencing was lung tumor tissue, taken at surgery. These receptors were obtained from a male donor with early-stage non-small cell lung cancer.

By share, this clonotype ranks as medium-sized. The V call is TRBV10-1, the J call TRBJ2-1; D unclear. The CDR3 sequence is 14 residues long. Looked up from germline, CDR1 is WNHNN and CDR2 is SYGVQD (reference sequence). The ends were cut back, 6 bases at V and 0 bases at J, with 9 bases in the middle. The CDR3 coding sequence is TGCGCCAGCAGCCGGACGTACTCCTACAATGAGCAGTTCTTC. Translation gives CASSRTYSYNEQFF.

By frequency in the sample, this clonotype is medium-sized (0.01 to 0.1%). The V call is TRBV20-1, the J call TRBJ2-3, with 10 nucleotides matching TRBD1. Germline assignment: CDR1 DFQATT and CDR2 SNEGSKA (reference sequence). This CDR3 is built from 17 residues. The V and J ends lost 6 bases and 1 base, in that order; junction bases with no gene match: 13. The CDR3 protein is CSALPPLGTGGTDTQYF. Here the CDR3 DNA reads TGCAGTGCCCTCCCCCCTCTGGGGACAGGGGGCACAGATACGCAGTATTTT.

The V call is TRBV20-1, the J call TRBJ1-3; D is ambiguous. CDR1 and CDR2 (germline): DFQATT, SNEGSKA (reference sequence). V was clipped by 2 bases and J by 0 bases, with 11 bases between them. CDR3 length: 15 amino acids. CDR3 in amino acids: CSARSGSSSGNTIYF. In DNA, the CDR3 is TGCAGTGCTAGATCTGGTTCCAGCTCTGGAAACACCATATATTTT.

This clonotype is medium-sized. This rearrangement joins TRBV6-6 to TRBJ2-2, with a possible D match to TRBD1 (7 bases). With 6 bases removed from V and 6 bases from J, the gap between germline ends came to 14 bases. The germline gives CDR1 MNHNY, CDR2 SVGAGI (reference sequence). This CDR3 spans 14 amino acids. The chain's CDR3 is CASSKDREAGELFF. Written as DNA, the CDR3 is TGTGCCAGCAGCAAAGACAGGGAGGCCGGGGAGCTGTTTTTT.

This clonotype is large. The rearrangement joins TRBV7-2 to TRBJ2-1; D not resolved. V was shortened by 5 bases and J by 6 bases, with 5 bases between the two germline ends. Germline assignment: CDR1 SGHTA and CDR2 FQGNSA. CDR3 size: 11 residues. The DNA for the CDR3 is TGTGCCAGCAGCCCCGTCAATGAGCAGTTCTTC. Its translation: CASSPVNEQFF. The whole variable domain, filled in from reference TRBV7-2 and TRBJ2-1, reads GAGVSQSPSNKVTEKGKDVELRCDPISGHTALYWYRQSLGQGLEFLIYFQGNSAPDKSGLPSDRFSAERTGGSVSTLTIQRTQQEDSAVYLCASSPVNEQFFGPGTRLTVL.

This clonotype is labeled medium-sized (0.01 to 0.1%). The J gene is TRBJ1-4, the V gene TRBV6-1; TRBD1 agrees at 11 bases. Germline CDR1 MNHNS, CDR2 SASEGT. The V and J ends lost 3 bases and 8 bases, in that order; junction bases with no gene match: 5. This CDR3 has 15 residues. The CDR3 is CASSEPGQGAEKLFF. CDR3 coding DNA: TGTGCCAGCAGTGAGCCCGGACAGGGGGCGGAAAAACTGTTTTTT.

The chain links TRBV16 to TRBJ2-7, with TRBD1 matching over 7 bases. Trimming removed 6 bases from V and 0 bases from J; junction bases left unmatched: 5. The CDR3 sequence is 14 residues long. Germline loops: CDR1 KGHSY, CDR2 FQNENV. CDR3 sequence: CASSQGDSSYEQYF. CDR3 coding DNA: TGTGCCAGCAGTCAAGGGGACAGCTCCTACGAGCAGTACTTC.

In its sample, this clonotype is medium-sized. CDR3: CASSLATRNTGELFF. The CDR3 coding sequence is TGTGCCAGCAGCTTAGCGACTAGGAACACCGGGGAGCTGTTTTTT. V is TRBV7-9 and J is TRBJ2-2; TRBD2 might be the D (6 bases). Germline CDR1 reads SEHNR; CDR2 reads FQNEAQ (reference sequence). The CDR3 runs to 15 residues. Trimming took 0 bases from V and 1 from J, leaving 6 bases between them. Full variable domain (remainder filled in from reference TRBV7-9 and TRBJ2-2): DTGVSQNPRHKITKRGQNVTFRCDPISEHNRLYWYRQTLGQGPEFLTYFQNEAQLEKSRLLSDRFSAERPKGSFSTLEIQRTEQGDSAMYLCASSLATRNTGELFFGEGSRLTVL.

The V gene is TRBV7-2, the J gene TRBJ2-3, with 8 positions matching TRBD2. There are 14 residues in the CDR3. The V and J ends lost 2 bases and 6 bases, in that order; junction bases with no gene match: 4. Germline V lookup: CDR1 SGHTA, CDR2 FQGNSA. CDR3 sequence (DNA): TGTGCCAGCAGCTTATCGGGGGGGCCCGATACGCAGTATTTT. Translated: CASSLSGGPDTQYF.

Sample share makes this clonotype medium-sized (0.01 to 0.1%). Written as DNA, the CDR3 is TGCGCCAGCAGCTACGGGACAGCTACCGGGGAGCTGTTTTTT. It yields the protein CASSYGTATGELFF. V and J are TRBV5-1 and TRBJ2-2; 7 nucleotides match TRBD1. The CDR3 sequence is 14 residues long. V lost 3 bases and J lost 5; bases outside the gene matches: 4. Germline lookup yields CDR1 SGHRS and CDR2 YFSETQ.

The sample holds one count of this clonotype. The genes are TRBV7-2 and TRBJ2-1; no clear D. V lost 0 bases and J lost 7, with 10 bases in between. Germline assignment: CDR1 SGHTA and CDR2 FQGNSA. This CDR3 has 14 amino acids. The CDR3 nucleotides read TGTGCCAGCAGCTTAGCTGTCGAAGCAAATGAGCAGTTCTTC. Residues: CASSLAVEANEQFF.

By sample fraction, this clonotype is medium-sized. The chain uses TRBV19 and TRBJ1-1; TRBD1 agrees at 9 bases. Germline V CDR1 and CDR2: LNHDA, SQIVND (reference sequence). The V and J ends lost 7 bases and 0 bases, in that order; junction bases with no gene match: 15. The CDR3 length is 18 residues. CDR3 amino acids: CASTGWGGTGPLNTEAFF. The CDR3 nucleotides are TGTGCCAGTACAGGATGGGGAGGGACAGGGCCACTGAACACTGAAGCTTTCTTT.

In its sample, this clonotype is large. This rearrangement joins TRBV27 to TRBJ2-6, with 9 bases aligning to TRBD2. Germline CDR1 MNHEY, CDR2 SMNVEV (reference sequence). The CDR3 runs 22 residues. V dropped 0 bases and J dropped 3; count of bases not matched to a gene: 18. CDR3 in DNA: TGTGCCAGCAGTTTATCGATAATGGAGGTGGTAGCGGGAGAGGATGGGGCCAACGTCCTGACTTTC. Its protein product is CASSLSIMEVVAGEDGANVLTF.

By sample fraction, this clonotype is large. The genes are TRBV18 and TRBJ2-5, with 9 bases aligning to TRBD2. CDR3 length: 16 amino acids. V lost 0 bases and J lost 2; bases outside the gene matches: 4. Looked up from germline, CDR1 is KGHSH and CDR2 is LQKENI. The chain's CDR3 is CASSPPGLALQETQYF. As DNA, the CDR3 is TGTGCCAGCTCACCACCCGGACTAGCGCTACAAGAGACCCAGTACTTC. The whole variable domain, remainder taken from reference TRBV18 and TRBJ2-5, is NAGVMQNPRHLVRRRGQEARLRCSPMKGHSHVYWYRQLPEEGLKFMVYLQKENIIDESGMPKERFSAEFPKEGPSILRIQQVVRGDSAAYFCASSPPGLALQETQYFGPGTRLLVL.

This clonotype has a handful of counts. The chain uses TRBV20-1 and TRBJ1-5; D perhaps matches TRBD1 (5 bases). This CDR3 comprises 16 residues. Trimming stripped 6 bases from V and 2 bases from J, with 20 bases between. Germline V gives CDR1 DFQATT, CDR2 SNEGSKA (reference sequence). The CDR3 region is CSALGGLGEGNQPQHF. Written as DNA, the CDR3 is TGCAGTGCCCTCGGGGGGTTGGGGGAAGGCAATCAGCCCCAGCATTTT.

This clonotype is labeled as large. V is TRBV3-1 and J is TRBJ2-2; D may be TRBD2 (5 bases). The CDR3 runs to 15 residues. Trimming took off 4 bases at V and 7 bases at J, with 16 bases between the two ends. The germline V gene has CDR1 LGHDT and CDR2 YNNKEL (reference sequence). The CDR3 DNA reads TGTGCCAGCAGCCCACCCTCGTTAGGAGGCGGGGAGCTGTTTTTT. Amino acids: CASSPPSLGGGELFF.

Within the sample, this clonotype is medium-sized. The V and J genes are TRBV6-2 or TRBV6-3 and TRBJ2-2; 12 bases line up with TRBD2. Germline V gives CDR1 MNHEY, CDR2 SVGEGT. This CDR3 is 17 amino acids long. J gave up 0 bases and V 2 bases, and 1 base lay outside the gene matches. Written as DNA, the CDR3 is TGTGCCAGCAGTTACCTAGCGGGAGGGCCGAACACCGGGGAGCTGTTTTTT. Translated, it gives CASSYLAGGPNTGELFF.

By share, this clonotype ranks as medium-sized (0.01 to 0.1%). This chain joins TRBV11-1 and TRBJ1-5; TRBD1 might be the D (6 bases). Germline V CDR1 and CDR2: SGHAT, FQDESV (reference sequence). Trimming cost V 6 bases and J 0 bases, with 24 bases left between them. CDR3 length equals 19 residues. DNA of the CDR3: TGTGCCAGCAGAGAGGCGGGGGCAATGGTAGGCTATAGCAATCAGCCCCAGCATTTT. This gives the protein CASREAGAMVGYSNQPQHF. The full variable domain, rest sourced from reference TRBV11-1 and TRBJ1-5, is EAEVAQSPRYKITEKSQAVAFWCDPISGHATLYWYRQILGQGPELLVQFQDESVVDDSQLPKDRFSAERLKGVDSTLKIQPAELGDSAMYLCASREAGAMVGYSNQPQHFGDGTRLSIL.

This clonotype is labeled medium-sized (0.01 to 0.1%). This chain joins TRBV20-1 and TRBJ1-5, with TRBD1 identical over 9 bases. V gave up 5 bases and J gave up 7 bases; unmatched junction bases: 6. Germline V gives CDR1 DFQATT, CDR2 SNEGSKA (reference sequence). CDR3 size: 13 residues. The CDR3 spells CSASGQGRQPQHF. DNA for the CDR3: TGCAGTGCTTCTGGACAGGGGAGGCAGCCCCAGCATTTT.

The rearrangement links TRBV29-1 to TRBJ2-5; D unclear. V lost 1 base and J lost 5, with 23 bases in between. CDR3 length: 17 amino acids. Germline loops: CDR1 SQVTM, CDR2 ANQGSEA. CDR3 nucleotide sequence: TGCAGCGTTGAAGGGATGGTGGGCAGCTCGCTTCGGGAGACCCAGTACTTC. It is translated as CSVEGMVGSSLRETQYF.

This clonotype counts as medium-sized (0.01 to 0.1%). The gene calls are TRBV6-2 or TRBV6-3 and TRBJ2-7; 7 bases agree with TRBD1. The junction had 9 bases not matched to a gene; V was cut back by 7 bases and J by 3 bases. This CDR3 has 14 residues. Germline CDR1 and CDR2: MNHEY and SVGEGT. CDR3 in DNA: TGTGCCAGCAATGTTGGGACAGCATACTACGAGCAGTACTTC. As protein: CASNVGTAYYEQYF.

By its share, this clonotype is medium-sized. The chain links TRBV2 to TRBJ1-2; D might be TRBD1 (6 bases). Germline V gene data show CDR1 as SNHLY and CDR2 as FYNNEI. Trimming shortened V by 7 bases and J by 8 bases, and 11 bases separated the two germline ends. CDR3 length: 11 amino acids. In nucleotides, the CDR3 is TGTGCCAGCATGGGCGGGGGCGGCTACACCTTC. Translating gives CASMGGGGYTF.

The CDR3 protein is CASKGHSSYNEQFF. CDR3 coding DNA: TGTGCCAGCAAGGGGCACAGCTCCTACAATGAGCAGTTCTTC. The chain uses TRBV11-1 and TRBJ2-1; D might be TRBD1 (5 bases). CDR1 is SGHAT, CDR2 FQDESV, per germline (reference sequence). The V end was cut by 7 bases, the J end by 0 bases, with 10 bases between. The CDR3 loop spans 14 amino acids.

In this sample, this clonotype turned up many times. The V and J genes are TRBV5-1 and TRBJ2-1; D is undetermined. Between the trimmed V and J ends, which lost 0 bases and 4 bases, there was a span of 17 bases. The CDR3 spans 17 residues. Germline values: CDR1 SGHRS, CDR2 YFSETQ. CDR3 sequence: CASSLAGGSNRYNEQFF. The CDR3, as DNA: TGCGCCAGCAGCTTGGCCGGCGGCAGCAACAGATACAATGAGCAGTTCTTC.

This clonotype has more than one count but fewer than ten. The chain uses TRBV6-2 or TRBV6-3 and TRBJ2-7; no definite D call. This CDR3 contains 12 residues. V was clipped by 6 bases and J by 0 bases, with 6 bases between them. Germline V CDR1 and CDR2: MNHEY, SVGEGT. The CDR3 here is CASSWDSYEQYF. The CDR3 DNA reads TGTGCCAGCAGCTGGGACTCCTACGAGCAGTACTTC.

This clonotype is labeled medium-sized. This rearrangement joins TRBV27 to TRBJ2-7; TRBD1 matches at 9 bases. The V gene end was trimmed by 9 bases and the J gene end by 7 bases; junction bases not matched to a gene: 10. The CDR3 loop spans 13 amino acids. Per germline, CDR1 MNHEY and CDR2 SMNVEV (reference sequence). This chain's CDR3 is CASGQGRFGEQYF. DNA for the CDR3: TGTGCCAGTGGACAGGGGCGGTTTGGGGAGCAGTACTTC.